One T cell receptor (beta chain) is described in this entry. Per the original data handling: Researchers report that nucleated cell counts were estimated from reference gene primer amplification. This table comes from immunoSEQ multiplex PCR, and its TCRdb copy is limited to in-frame clones, with some not included. V and J calls and clone size are given by that table; D and trimming were obtained from the DNA. This table has roughly 140,000 clones, around nine tenths appearing once. This record comes from a study of blood T cell repertoires in COVID-19. At the level of the study: Some COVID-19 samples were acute and others convalescent; all came from the United States, Italy and Spain. From T cells, B-cell-depleted T cells, or PBMCs came the material, which was cDNA or gDNA.

The sequence derives from a man aged 50 or older with active or convalescent COVID-19. What was sequenced was peripheral blood.

This CDR3 reads CASSSSGTGNTEAFF. The DNA of the CDR3 is TGTGCCAGTAGTTCCTCCGGGACAGGGAACACTGAAGCTTTCTTT. The rearrangement links TRBV19 to TRBJ1-1; 8 bases are a match to TRBD1. This CDR3 comprises 15 residues. CDR1 is LNHDA, CDR2 SQIVND, per germline (reference sequence). The trim removed 5 bases at V and 1 base at J, leaving 6 bases unmatched.